This TCR beta chain was captured in a study of regulatory T cells in long-lasting Graves disease. Study as a whole: The criterion for persistent Graves' disease was over 5 years of antithyroid drugs with positive TSH receptor antibodies.

This clonotype has only a few counts. The antigen is unknown. Findings and limits, study-wide: With persistent disease, TRBV28, TRBJ1-2 and TRBJ2-5 were the favored segments. Persistent Graves' patients showed less TCR diversity than newly diagnosed patients showed.

TCR beta libraries were built with iRepertoire HTBI primers and Arm-PCR of CDR3 regions. Each CDR3 protein gets one entry after TCRdb re-called the multiplex PCR reads with MiXCR. The sample lists about 660,000 distinct CDR3 sequences, around 32% occurring once. This sample's time point: persistent/refractory GD, antithyroid drugs over 5 years with positive TRAb. With RNA extracted from PBMCs as input, the TCR library was made. Staff drew roughly 10 milliliters of peripheral blood into EDTA tubes. This CDR3 comprises 17 residues. With 3 bases removed from V and 5 bases from J, the gap between germline ends came to 20 bases.

This clonotype originated in a female donor with Graves disease. The chain is built from TRBV12-3 or TRBV12-4 and TRBJ1-5; D call uncertain. The sequencing here drew on peripheral blood mononuclear cells (PBMCs), taken when the disease was refractory, from a patient treated with antithyroid drugs. The CDR3 region is CASSFSLSGVKDQPQHF. CDR3 in DNA: TGTGCCAGCAGTTTTTCTCTGAGTGGGGTGAAGGATCAGCCCCAGCATTTT.